The clone carrying this T cell receptor beta chain came up a few times. The record originates from a study of T-cell reconstitution after alpha-beta-depleted transplantation in children. V gave up 4 bases and J gave up 2 bases, with 12 bases separating them. This CDR3 region has 15 residues. Germline V lookup: CDR1 LNHNV, CDR2 YYDKDF (reference sequence). Preparation of the TCRbeta library used unique molecular identifiers. TCRdb fed the PCR reads into MiXCR, producing one record per CDR3 protein. The table includes some 400,000 distinct CDR3 sequences, about a fifth detected once. The sample in question was PBMCs from the stem cell graft donor, obtained from the stem cell graft. The TCR comes from a human donor who donated a stem cell graft to a child with acute myeloid leukemia. J is TRBJ2-1 and V is TRBV15, with D possibly being TRBD2 (5 bases). The CDR3 spells CATSKGSPPYNEQFF. For the CDR3, the DNA is TGTGCCACCAGCAAAGGGAGTCCCCCCTACAATGAGCAGTTCTTC.